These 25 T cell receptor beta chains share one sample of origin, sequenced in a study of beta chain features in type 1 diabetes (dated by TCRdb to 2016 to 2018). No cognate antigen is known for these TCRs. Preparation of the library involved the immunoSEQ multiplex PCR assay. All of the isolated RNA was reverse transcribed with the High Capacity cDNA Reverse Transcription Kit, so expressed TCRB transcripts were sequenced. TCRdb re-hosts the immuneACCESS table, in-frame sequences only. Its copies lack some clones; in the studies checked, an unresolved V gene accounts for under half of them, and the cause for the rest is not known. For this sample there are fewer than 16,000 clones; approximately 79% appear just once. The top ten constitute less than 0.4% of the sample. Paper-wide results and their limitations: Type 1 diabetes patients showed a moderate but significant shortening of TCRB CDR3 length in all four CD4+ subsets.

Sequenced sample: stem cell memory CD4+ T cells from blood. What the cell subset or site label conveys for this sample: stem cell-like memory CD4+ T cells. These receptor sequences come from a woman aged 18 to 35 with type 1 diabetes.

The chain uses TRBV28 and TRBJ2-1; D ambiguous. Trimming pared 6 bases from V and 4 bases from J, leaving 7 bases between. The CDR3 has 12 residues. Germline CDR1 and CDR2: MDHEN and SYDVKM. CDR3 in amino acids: CASSTQYNEQFF. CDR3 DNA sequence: TGTGCCAGCAGCACCCAGTACAATGAGCAGTTCTTC.

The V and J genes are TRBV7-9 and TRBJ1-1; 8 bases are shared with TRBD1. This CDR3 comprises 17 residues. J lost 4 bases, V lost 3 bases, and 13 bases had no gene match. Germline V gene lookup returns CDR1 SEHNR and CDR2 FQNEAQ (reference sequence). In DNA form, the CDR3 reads TGTGCCAGCAGCTTCTCCCCCAGGGGGCAGGCACGCACTGAAGCTTTCTTT. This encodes CASSFSPRGQARTEAFF.

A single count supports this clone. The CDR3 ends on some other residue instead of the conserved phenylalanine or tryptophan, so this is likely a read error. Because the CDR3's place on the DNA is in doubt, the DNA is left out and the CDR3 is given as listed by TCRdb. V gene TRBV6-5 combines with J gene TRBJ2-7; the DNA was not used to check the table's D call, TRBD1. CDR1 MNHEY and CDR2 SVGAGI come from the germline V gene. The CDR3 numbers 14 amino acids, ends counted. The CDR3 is CASSYIARASPLTI.

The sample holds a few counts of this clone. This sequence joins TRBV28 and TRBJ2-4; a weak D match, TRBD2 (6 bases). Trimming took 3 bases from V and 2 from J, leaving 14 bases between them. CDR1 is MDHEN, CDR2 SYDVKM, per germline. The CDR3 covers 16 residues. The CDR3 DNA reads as TGTGCCAGCAGTTTCTCCGGGAGTGTCACCAAAAACATTCAGTACTTC. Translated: CASSFSGSVTKNIQYF.

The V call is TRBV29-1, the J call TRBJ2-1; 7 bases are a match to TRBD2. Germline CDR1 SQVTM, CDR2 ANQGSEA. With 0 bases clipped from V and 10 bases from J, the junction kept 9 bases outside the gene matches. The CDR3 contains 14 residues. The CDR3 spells CSVEDAGVPREQFF. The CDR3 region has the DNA TGCAGCGTTGAAGATGCGGGAGTGCCTAGGGAGCAGTTCTTC.

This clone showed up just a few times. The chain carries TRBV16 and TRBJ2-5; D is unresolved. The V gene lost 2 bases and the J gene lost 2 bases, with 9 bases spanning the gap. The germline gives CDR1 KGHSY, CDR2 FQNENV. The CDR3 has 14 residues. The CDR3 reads CASSQNWPQETQYF. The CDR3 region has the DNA TGTGCCAGCAGCCAAAATTGGCCTCAAGAGACCCAGTACTTC.

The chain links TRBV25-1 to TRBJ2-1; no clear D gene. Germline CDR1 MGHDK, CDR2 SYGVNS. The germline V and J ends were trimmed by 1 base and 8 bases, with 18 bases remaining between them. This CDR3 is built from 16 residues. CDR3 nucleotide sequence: TGTGCCAGCAGTGAATCTCGATGGGCACCAGGCGATGAGCAGTTCTTC. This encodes CASSESRWAPGDEQFF.

In nucleotides, the CDR3 is TGTGCCAGCATCCATCAGGTGGGCAATGAGCAGTTCTTC. Its translation is CASIHQVGNEQFF. V is TRBV28 and J is TRBJ2-1; D is unresolved. CDR1 is MDHEN and CDR2 is SYDVKM in the germline V gene. The CDR3 is 13 residues long. Trimming cost V 7 bases and J 6 bases, with 13 bases left between them.

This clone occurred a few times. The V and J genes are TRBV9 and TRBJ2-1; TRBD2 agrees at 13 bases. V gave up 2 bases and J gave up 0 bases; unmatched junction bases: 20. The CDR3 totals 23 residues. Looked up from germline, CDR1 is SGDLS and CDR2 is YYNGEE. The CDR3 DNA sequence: TGTGCCAGCAGCGTTTATTCCCAAACCCCCGTGACTAGCGGGAGGTACTCCTACAATGAGCAGTTCTTC. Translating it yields CASSVYSQTPVTSGRYSYNEQFF.

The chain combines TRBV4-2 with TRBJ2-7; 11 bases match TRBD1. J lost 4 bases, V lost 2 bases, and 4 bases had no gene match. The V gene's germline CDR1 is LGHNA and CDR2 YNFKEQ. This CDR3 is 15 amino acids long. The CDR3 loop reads CASSQQGTGGYEQYF. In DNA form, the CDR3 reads TGTGCCAGCAGCCAACAGGGGACAGGGGGGTACGAGCAGTACTTC.

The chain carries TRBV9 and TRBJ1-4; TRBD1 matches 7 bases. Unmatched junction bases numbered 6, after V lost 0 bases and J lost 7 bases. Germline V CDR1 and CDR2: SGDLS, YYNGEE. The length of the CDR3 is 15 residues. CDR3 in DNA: TGTGCCAGCAGCGTAGGAGGGACAGACGGTGAAAAACTGTTTTTT. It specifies CASSVGGTDGEKLFF.

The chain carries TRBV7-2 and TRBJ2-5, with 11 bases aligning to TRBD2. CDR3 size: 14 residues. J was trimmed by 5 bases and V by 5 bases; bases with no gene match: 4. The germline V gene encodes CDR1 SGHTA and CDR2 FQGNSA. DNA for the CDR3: TGTGCCAGCAGCAAAGGACTAGCGGGCGAGACCCAGTACTTC. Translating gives CASSKGLAGETQYF.

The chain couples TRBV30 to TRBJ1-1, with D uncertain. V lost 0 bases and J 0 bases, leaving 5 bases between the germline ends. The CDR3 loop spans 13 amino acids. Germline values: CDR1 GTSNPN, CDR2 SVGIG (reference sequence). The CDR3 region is CAWSVNLNTEAFF. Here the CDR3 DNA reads TGTGCCTGGAGTGTTAACTTGAACACTGAAGCTTTCTTT.

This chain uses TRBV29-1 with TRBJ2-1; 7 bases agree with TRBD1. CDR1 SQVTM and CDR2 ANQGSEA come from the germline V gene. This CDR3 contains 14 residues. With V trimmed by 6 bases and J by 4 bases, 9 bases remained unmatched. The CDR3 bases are TGCAGCGTCACAGTACAGGGGAAATACAATGAGCAGTTCTTC. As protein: CSVTVQGKYNEQFF.

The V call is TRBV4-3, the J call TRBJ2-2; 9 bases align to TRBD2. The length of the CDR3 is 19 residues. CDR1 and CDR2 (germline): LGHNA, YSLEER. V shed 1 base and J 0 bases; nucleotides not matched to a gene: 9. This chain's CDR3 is CASSQAVLASGTNTGELFF. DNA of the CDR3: TGCGCCAGCAGCCAAGCAGTCTTGGCTAGCGGGACGAACACCGGGGAGCTGTTTTTT.

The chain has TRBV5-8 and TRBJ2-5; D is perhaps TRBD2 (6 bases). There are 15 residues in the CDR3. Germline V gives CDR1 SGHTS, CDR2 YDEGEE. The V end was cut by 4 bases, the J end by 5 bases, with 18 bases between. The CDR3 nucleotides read TGTGCCAGCAGCGCACTTAATGCGGGGATGGAGACCCAGTACTTC. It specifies CASSALNAGMETQYF. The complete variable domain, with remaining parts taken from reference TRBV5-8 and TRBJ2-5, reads EAGVTQSPTHLIKTRGQQATLRCSPISGHTSVYWYQQALGLGLQFLLWYDEGEERNRGNFPPRFSGRQFPNYSSELNVNALELEDSALYLCASSALNAGMETQYFGPGTRLLVL.

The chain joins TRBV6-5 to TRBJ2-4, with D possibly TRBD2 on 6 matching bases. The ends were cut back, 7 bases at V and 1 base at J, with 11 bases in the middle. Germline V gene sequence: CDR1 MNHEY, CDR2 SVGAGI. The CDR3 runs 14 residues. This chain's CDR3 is CASTSVGAKNIQYF. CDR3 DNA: TGTGCCAGCACTAGCGTAGGCGCCAAAAACATTCAGTACTTC.

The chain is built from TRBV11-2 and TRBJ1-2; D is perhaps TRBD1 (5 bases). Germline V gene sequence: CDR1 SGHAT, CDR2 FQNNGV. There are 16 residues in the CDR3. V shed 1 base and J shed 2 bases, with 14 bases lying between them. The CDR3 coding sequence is TGTGCCAGCAGCTTAGTCGCTGGAGACAGAAACTATGGCTACACCTTC. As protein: CASSLVAGDRNYGYTF. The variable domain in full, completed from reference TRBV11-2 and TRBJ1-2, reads EAGVAQSPRYKIIEKRQSVAFWCNPISGHATLYWYQQILGQGPKLLIQFQNNGVVDDSQLPKDRFSAERLKGVDSTLKIQPAKLEDSAVYLCASSLVAGDRNYGYTFGSGTRLTVV.

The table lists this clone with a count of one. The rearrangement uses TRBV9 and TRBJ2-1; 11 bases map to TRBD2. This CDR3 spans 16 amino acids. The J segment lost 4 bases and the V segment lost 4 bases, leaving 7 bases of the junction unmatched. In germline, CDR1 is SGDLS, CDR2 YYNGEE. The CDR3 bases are TGTGCCAGCAGCCCAAGACTAGCGGGACTTTACAATGAGCAGTTCTTC. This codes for CASSPRLAGLYNEQFF.

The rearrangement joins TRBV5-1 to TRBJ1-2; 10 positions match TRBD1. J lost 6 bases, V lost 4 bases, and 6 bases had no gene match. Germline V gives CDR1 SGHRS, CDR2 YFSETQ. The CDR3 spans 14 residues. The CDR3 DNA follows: TGCGCCAGCAGCGCCGGGACAGGGGCACATGGCTACACCTTC. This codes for CASSAGTGAHGYTF.

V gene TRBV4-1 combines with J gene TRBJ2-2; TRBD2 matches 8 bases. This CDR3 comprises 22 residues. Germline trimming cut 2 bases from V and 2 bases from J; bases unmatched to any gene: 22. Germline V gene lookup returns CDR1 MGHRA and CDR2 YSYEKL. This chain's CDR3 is CASSQLLPSKVREGVNTGELFF. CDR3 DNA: TGCGCCAGCAGCCAACTTCTTCCATCTAAGGTTCGGGAGGGCGTAAACACCGGGGAGCTGTTTTTT.

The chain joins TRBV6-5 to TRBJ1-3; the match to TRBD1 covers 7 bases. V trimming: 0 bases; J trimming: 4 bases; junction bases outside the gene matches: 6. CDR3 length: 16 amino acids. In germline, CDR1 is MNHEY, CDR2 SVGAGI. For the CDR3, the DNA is TGTGCCAGCAGTTACTCCCGGGACAGACTGGGAAACACCATATATTTT. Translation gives CASSYSRDRLGNTIYF.

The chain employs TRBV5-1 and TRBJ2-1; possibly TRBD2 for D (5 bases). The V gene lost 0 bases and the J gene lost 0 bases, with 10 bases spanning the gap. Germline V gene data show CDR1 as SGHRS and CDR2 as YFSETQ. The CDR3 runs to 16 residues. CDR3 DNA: TGCGCCAGCAGCTTGGCCATCGGAGGCTCCTACAATGAGCAGTTCTTC. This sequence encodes CASSLAIGGSYNEQFF.

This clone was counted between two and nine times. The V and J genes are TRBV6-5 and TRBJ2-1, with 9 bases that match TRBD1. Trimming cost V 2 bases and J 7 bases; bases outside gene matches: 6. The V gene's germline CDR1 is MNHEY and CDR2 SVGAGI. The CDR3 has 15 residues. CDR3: CASSYRRTGVNEQFF. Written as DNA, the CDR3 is TGTGCCAGCAGTTACCGCAGGACAGGGGTGAATGAGCAGTTCTTC.

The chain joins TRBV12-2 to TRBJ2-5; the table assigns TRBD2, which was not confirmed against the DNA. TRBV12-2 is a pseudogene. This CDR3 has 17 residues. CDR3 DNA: TGTGCAAGTCGCTCTTGGACTAGCGGGAGGTACCAAGAGACCCAGTACTTC. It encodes CASRSWTSGRYQETQYF.